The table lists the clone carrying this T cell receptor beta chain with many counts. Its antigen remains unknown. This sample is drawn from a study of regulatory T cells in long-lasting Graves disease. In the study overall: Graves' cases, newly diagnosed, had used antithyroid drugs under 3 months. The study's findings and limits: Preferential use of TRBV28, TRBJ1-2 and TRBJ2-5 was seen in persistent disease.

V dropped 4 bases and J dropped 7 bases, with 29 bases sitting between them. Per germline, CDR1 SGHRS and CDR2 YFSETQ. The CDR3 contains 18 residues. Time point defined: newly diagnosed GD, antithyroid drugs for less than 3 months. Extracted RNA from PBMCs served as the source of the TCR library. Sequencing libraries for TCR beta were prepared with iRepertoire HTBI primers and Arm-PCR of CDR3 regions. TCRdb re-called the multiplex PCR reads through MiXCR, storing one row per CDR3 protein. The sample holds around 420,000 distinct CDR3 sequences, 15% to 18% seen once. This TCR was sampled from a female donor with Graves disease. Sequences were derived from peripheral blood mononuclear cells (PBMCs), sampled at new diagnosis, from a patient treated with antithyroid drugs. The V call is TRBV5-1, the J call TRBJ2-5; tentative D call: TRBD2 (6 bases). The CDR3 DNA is TGCGCCAGCAGCACACCAGCGGGTGGAGGGGCCATGGATGCGACCCAGTACTTC. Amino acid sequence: CASSTPAGGGAMDATQYF.